This T cell receptor beta chain was captured in a study of cytomegalovirus exposure and HLA in healthy donors. V gave up 4 bases and J gave up 4 bases; unmatched junction bases: 10. Germline CDR1 and CDR2: SEHNR and FQNEAQ (reference sequence). This CDR3 comprises 15 residues. 60 Vbeta and 13 Jbeta primers were used in PCR. Profiling relied on immunoSEQ multiplex PCR, and the TCRdb table lists in-frame clones only, not all of them. The sample gives some 180,000 clones, around three quarters of which show up once; 2% to 3% is in the top ten. This TCR was recovered from a woman aged 25 to 39 in good health and CMV-seropositive. The gene calls are TRBV7-9 and TRBJ2-7, with 7 bases identical to TRBD1. Source material: PBMCs. The CDR3 here is CASSSSTDREYEQYF. The CDR3 nucleotides are TGTGCCAGCAGCTCGTCTACCGACAGGGAGTACGAGCAGTACTTC. The entire variable domain, with the rest obtained from reference TRBV7-9 and TRBJ2-7, is as follows: DTGVSQNPRHKITKRGQNVTFRCDPISEHNRLYWYRQTLGQGPEFLTYFQNEAQLEKSRLLSDRFSAERPKGSFSTLEIQRTEQGDSAMYLCASSSSTDREYEQYFGPGTRLTVT.